The 24 T cell receptor beta chains below come from one sample, sequenced in a study of CD8+CD57+ T cells in acquired aplastic anemia. CDR3 and TCR beta VDJ profiling relied on genomic DNA as the template. From the reads, TCRdb called clonotypes with MiXCR, one entry per CDR3 protein. The table has about 210,000 distinct CDR3 sequences, approximately 57% seen once. Specimen: sorted CD4+, CD8+, or CD8+CD57+ T cells (not recorded which) from PBMCs. The receptors come from a human donor in good health.

This clonotype showed up many times. The chain couples TRBV12-3 or TRBV12-4 to TRBJ2-3; D could derive from TRBD1 or TRBD2 (7 bases each). The CDR3 loop spans 13 amino acids. V lost 9 bases and J 2 bases, leaving 12 bases between the germline ends. The CDR3 loop is CASSGGDTDTQYF. As DNA, the CDR3 is TGTGCCAGTTCAGGGGGGGACACAGATACGCAGTATTTT.

This sequence joins TRBV7-6 and TRBJ2-3, with a possible D match to TRBD1 (6 bases). Germline loops: CDR1 SGHVS, CDR2 FNYEAQ. The CDR3 spans 13 residues. V was clipped by 5 bases and J by 4 bases, with 10 bases between them. CDR3: CASSVDRADTQYF. CDR3 coding DNA: TGTGCCAGCAGCGTGGACAGAGCAGATACGCAGTATTTT. Full variable domain (rest looked up from reference TRBV7-6 and TRBJ2-3): GAGVSQSPRYKVTKRGQDVALRCDPISGHVSLYWYRQALGQGPEFLTYFNYEAQQDKSGLPNDRFSAERPEGSISTLTIQRTEQRDSAMYRCASSVDRADTQYFGPGTRLTVL.

The V gene is TRBV4-3, the J gene TRBJ2-5; 9 bases are a match to TRBD1. J was trimmed by 5 bases and V by 4 bases; bases with no gene match: 8. Germline V lookup: CDR1 LGHNA, CDR2 YSLEER. The CDR3 covers 15 residues. The DNA of the CDR3 is TGCGCCAGCAGCCGGGGGACAGGGACGGGGGAGACCCAGTACTTC. Its protein product is CASSRGTGTGETQYF.

This clonotype was picked up one time. The chain couples TRBV7-9 to TRBJ2-3; possible D gene TRBD2, 5 bases. Trimming pared 1 base from V and 4 bases from J, leaving 15 bases between. CDR1 and CDR2 (germline): SEHNR, FQNEAQ (reference sequence). The CDR3 is 16 amino acids. This chain's CDR3 is CASSLDGHPEADTQYF. The CDR3 DNA reads TGTGCCAGCAGCTTAGATGGCCACCCGGAGGCAGATACGCAGTATTTT.

This clonotype was counted many times. The rearrangement links TRBV7-9 to TRBJ2-7, with TRBD2 identical over 7 bases. The junction had 4 bases not matched to a gene; V was cut back by 3 bases and J by 2 bases. Germline lookup yields CDR1 SEHNR and CDR2 FQNEAQ (reference sequence). The CDR3 has 14 amino acids. The CDR3 reads CASSFVGRAYEQYF. In nucleotides, the CDR3 is TGTGCCAGCAGCTTTGTGGGGAGGGCCTACGAGCAGTACTTC.

The gene calls are TRBV20-1 and TRBJ1-4, with D uncertain. From germline, CDR1 is DFQATT and CDR2 SNEGSKA (reference sequence). V dropped 6 bases and J dropped 3 bases, with 5 bases sitting between them. The CDR3 consists of 11 residues. The CDR3 DNA is TGCAGTGCAGGGCCTAATGAAAAACTGTTTTTT. This translates into CSAGPNEKLFF.

With regard to this clonotype: The CDR3 ends on some other residue instead of the conserved phenylalanine or tryptophan, so this is likely a read error. This chain joins TRBV7-3 and TRBJ2-2, with D unclear. The CDR3 is made up of 13 amino acids. The V gene's germline CDR1 is SGHTA and CDR2 FQGTGA. V lost 5 bases, J lost 4 bases, and 8 bases lay in between. CDR3 sequence: CASSNPGTGELFS. The CDR3 DNA is TGTGCCAGCAGCAACCCTGGCACCGGGGAGCTGTTTTCT.

The chain is built from TRBV5-1 and TRBJ2-3, with TRBD2 identical over 10 bases. CDR1 and CDR2 from the germline V gene are SGHRS and YFSETQ. This CDR3 region has 13 residues. V was pared by 1 base and J by 11 bases, with 4 bases of the junction left unmatched. The CDR3 sequence is CASSLQRGGEQYF. The CDR3 coding sequence is TGCGCCAGCAGCTTGCAGCGGGGGGGTGAGCAGTATTTT. Supplemented by reference TRBV5-1 and TRBJ2-3, the full variable domain reads KAGVTQTPRYLIKTRGQQVTLSCSPISGHRSVSWYQQTPGQGLQFLFEYFSETQRNKGNFPGRFSGRQFSNSRSEMNVSTLELGDSALYLCASSLQRGGEQYFGPGTRLTVL.

A remark on this clonotype: A single base separates this from a much larger clone, so it may be a read error. Because the CDR3 is missing its conserved closing phenylalanine or tryptophan, this is likely a read error. This chain connects TRBV6-2 or TRBV6-3 to TRBJ1-1; D is unresolved. Germline V lookup: CDR1 MNHEY, CDR2 SVGEGT. This CDR3 has 14 residues. Trimming pared 5 bases from V and 3 bases from J, leaving 13 bases between. The CDR3 DNA sequence: TGTGCCAGCAGTAAGAACGCAGAGGACACTGAAGCTTTCTCT. This sequence encodes CASSKNAEDTEAFS.

About this clonotype itself: This clone may be a read error of a much larger clone one base away. The chain is built from TRBV27 and TRBJ2-1; TRBD1 aligns across 7 bases. The CDR3 sequence is 15 residues long. Germline CDR1 and CDR2: MNHEY and SMNVEV (reference sequence). CDR3 DNA sequence: TGTGCCAGCAGTCTCGGACAGGCCTCCTACAATGAGCAGCTCTTC. This gives the protein CASSLGQASYNEQLF.

This clonotype was detected many times. V gene TRBV10-2 combines with J gene TRBJ1-5; D is undetermined. Germline CDR1 WSHSY, CDR2 SAAADI. This CDR3 contains 12 residues. Deletions cut 1 base from V and 6 bases from J, with 4 bases between. In nucleotides, the CDR3 is TGCGCCAGCAGTGAGTACTCTCAGCCCCAGCATTTT. As protein: CASSEYSQPQHF.

This clonotype has a count of ten or more. The J gene is TRBJ2-7, the V gene TRBV10-3; TRBD2 is a possible D gene (6 bases). The CDR3 runs to 15 residues. V was cut by 6 bases and J by 4 bases, with 19 bases left in between. Germline CDR1 is ENHRY and CDR2 is SYGVKD. DNA of the CDR3: TGTGCCATCAGGAGAACCGGGACTCAAGATTACGAGCAGTACTTC. As protein: CAIRRTGTQDYEQYF.

V is TRBV4-3 and J is TRBJ1-2; no clear D gene. The V and J ends lost 1 base and 8 bases respectively, with 14 bases between them. This CDR3 comprises 14 residues. Germline loops: CDR1 LGHNA, CDR2 YSLEER. DNA for the CDR3: TGCGCCAGCAGCCAAGCTGAGGGAAGTTGGGGCTACACCTTC. This gives the protein CASSQAEGSWGYTF.

J is TRBJ1-1 and V is TRBV24-1, with D hard to call. The CDR3 has 11 residues. V was shortened by 6 bases and J by 7 bases, with 8 bases between the two germline ends. CDR1 and CDR2 (germline): KGHDR, SFDVKD. The CDR3 sequence: CATSSRREAFF. The CDR3 nucleotides are TGTGCCACCAGTTCTCGACGTGAAGCTTTCTTT.

Details on this clonotype: Given a much more abundant clone one base away, this may be a read error. The chain uses TRBV4-1 and TRBJ1-1, with 8 bases that match TRBD1. This CDR3 region has 15 residues. From germline, CDR1 is MGHRA and CDR2 YSYEKL. The CDR3 loop is CASSQEPAGGTKAFF. For the CDR3, the DNA is TGCGCCAGCAGCCAAGAGCCGGCAGGGGGCACTAAAGCTTTCTTT.

The CDR3 sequence: CSASTGQPTEAFF. DNA of the CDR3: TGCAGTGCGTCGACAGGGCAACCGACTGAAGCTTTCTTT. This rearrangement joins TRBV20-1 to TRBJ1-1, with 7 bases fitting TRBD1. The CDR3 is 13 amino acids. V lost 6 bases and J lost 5; bases outside the gene matches: 9. Germline V gene data show CDR1 as DFQATT and CDR2 as SNEGSKA (reference sequence).

As to this clonotype: A clone one base away is much larger, so this may be a read error. J is TRBJ2-3 and V is TRBV4-1; 8 bases are shared with TRBD2. The CDR3 is 16 residues long. Germline V gene sequence: CDR1 MGHRA, CDR2 YSYEKL. For the CDR3, the DNA is TGCGCCAGCAGCCAAGATCGGAGCGGGGGCACAGGTACGCAGTATTTT. It codes for CASSQDRSGGTGTQYF.

This clonotype was observed at least ten times. This rearrangement joins TRBV7-9 to TRBJ2-5, with D maybe TRBD1 (6 bases). CDR1 SEHNR and CDR2 FQNEAQ come from the germline V gene (reference sequence). The CDR3 covers 15 residues. V was cut by 1 base and J by 7 bases, with 16 bases left in between. The CDR3 DNA follows: TGTGCCAGCAGCTTAGAGGGTTGGGGGCACGGGACCCAGTACTTC. Protein: CASSLEGWGHGTQYF. The complete variable domain, with remaining parts taken from reference TRBV7-9 and TRBJ2-5, reads DTGVSQNPRHKITKRGQNVTFRCDPISEHNRLYWYRQTLGQGPEFLTYFQNEAQLEKSRLLSDRFSAERPKGSFSTLEIQRTEQGDSAMYLCASSLEGWGHGTQYFGPGTRLLVL.

For the CDR3, the DNA is TGTGCCAGCAGCGGGACGGAGACAGATGAAGCTTTCTTT. Translating gives CASSGTETDEAFF. The gene calls are TRBV7-2 and TRBJ1-1, with D tentatively TRBD1 (5 bases). Germline lookup yields CDR1 SGHTA and CDR2 FQGNSA. The ends were cut back, 5 bases at V and 7 bases at J, with 14 bases in the middle. CDR3 length: 13 residues.

This clonotype was seen repeatedly, ten times or more. The genes are TRBV20-1 and TRBJ1-5, with D unresolved. V dropped 0 bases and J dropped 3 bases, with 18 bases sitting between them. CDR3 length: 17 residues. Germline-derived CDR1 and CDR2 are DFQATT and SNEGSKA (reference sequence). Written as DNA, the CDR3 is TGCAGTGCTAGAGACTGGGAGGGAGGGAACAACAATCAGCCCCAGCATTTT. This gives the protein CSARDWEGGNNNQPQHF.

This clonotype has more than one count but fewer than ten. The V and J genes are TRBV27 and TRBJ1-1; 9 bases line up with TRBD1. Looked up from germline, CDR1 is MNHEY and CDR2 is SMNVEV (reference sequence). J gave up 5 bases and V 7 bases, and 8 bases lay outside the gene matches. The CDR3 covers 14 residues. Here the CDR3 reads CASTLQGAGTEAFF. DNA for the CDR3: TGTGCCAGCACCCTACAGGGGGCGGGTACTGAAGCTTTCTTT.

The V call is TRBV15, the J call TRBJ2-2; 8 bases line up with TRBD2. This CDR3 has 16 amino acids. CDR1 LNHNV and CDR2 YYDKDF come from the germline V gene (reference sequence). Trimming at V came to 3 bases and at J to 7 bases, leaving 10 bases not matched to a gene. The CDR3 sequence is CATSRDRAGAFGELFF. CDR3 in DNA: TGTGCCACCAGCAGGGATCGAGCGGGGGCTTTCGGGGAGCTGTTTTTT.

This clonotype was detected many times. The V and J genes are TRBV19 and TRBJ2-7; TRBD2 is a possible D gene (5 bases). Deletions cut 8 bases from V and 0 bases from J, with 14 bases between. There are 14 residues in the CDR3. Per the germline V gene, CDR1 is LNHDA and CDR2 is SQIVND (reference sequence). CDR3 sequence: CASDPSDCSYEQYF. As DNA, the CDR3 is TGTGCCAGTGATCCGTCGGACTGCTCCTACGAGCAGTACTTC. The full variable domain, in which reference TRBV19 and TRBJ2-7 provide the parts outside the CDR3, is DGGITQSPKYLFRKEGQNVTLSCEQNLNHDAMYWYRQDPGQGLRLIYYSQIVNDFQKGDIAEGYSVSREKKESFPLTVTSAQKNPTAFYLCASDPSDCSYEQYFGPGTRLTVT.

This clonotype was counted ten times or more. The gene calls are TRBV11-3 and TRBJ1-3; D is perhaps TRBD1 (5 bases). Per germline, CDR1 SGHNT and CDR2 YENEEA. Trimming removed 0 bases at V and 0 bases at J, with 6 bases between. The CDR3 consists of 15 residues. As DNA, the CDR3 is TGTGCCAGCAGCTTAGACGGGACCTCTGGAAACACCATATATTTT. Its protein is CASSLDGTSGNTIYF.